This TCR beta chain was sequenced for a study of T cells expressing NK-cell markers. TCRdb reanalyzed the 5' RACE reads, giving one entry per CDR3 protein sequence and no DNA. The table for this sample gives about 550,000 distinct CDR3 sequences. The CDR3 has 14 residues. The V gene's germline CDR1 is SGHDN and CDR2 FVKESK. General observations from the study: Among a few donors, these clonotypes also ranked first in the CD3+CD56-NKG2C+ fraction.

In the case of this clonotype: Its antigen is undetermined.

The receptor comes from a man aged 18 to 29 in good health. The material sequenced was blood T cells: a sorted CD56 or NKG2C T cell subset, CD4+ or CD8+ T cells, or bulk PBMC T cells (not recorded which). V gene TRBV14 combines with J gene TRBJ2-3. The CDR3 protein is CASSQASIMGTQYF.